This is a list of T cell receptor beta chains from one sample in a study of memory CD4+ T cells and cytomegalovirus serostatus. Libraries were prepared by immunoSEQ multiplex PCR; TCRdb keeps only in-frame clonotypes and omits some of them. This table holds around 33,000 clones, roughly 80% found once. The sample was memory CD4+ T cells from blood. These TCRs come from an adult in good health and CMV-seronegative. Some clones in this sample may be carry-over from other donors' samples. Each CDR3 is given with its conserved first and last residue. Each record gives: CDR3 length, clone size, V gene, J gene, D gene, CDR3 DNA, CDR3 protein. A D gene is named only where the DNA matches it firmly. Clone size appears in some rows only: once, few, many, or a class for an expanded clone.

CDR3 length: 14; clone size: .; V gene: TRBV19; J gene: TRBJ1-1; D gene: .; CDR3 DNA: TGTGCCAGTAGTAGAACAATTATCGACACTGAAGCTTTCTTT; CDR3 protein: CASSRTIIDTEAFF
CDR3 length: 13; clone size: .; V gene: TRBV27; J gene: TRBJ2-5; D gene: .; CDR3 DNA: TGTGCCAGCAGGTACAGGAGAGGAGAGACCCAGTACTTC; CDR3 protein: CASRYRRGETQYF
CDR3 length: 14; clone size: .; V gene: TRBV5-6; J gene: TRBJ2-5; D gene: TRBD1; CDR3 DNA: TGTGCCAGCAGCGCCGGACAGGTCCTGGAGACCCAGTACTTC; CDR3 protein: CASSAGQVLETQYF
CDR3 length: 16; clone size: once; V gene: TRBV19; J gene: TRBJ1-5; D gene: .; CDR3 DNA: TGTGCCAGTACCCAAAGCCACGGAAGGGGCAATCAGCCCCAGCATTTT; CDR3 protein: CASTQSHGRGNQPQHF
CDR3 length: 15; clone size: .; V gene: TRBV5-1; J gene: TRBJ2-5; D gene: .; CDR3 DNA: TGCGCCAGCAGCTTCGGTAACGGGGGCCAAGAGACCCAGTACTTC; CDR3 protein: CASSFGNGGQETQYF
CDR3 length: 14; clone size: .; V gene: TRBV9; J gene: TRBJ1-4; D gene: TRBD1; CDR3 DNA: TGTGCCAGCAGCGGCACAGGGGGCGACGAAAAACTGTTTTTT; CDR3 protein: CASSGTGGDEKLFF
CDR3 length: 14; clone size: .; V gene: TRBV25-1; J gene: TRBJ2-1; D gene: .; CDR3 DNA: TGTGCCAGCAGCGACCAGACAGCATACAATGAGCAGTTCTTC; CDR3 protein: CASSDQTAYNEQFF
CDR3 length: 16; clone size: .; V gene: TRBV19; J gene: TRBJ1-5; D gene: TRBD1; CDR3 DNA: TGTGCCAGTAGTAATTCCGGGACAGGGAACAATCAAGCCCAGCATTTT; CDR3 protein: CASSNSGTGNNQAQHF
CDR3 length: 14; clone size: .; V gene: TRBV6-6; J gene: TRBJ1-2; D gene: .; CDR3 DNA: TGTGCCAGCAGTTACTCGATGGGCAACTATGGCTACACCTTC; CDR3 protein: CASSYSMGNYGYTF
CDR3 length: 14; clone size: .; V gene: TRBV5-1; J gene: TRBJ2-2; D gene: TRBD1; CDR3 DNA: TGCGCCAGCAGCATAGGACAGGTCACCGGGGAGCTGTTTTTT; CDR3 protein: CASSIGQVTGELFF
CDR3 length: 16; clone size: .; V gene: TRBV2; J gene: TRBJ1-6; D gene: TRBD1; CDR3 DNA: TGTGCCAGCAGTGTTGGGGGACAGTTGAATAATTCACCCCTCCACTTT; CDR3 protein: CASSVGGQLNNSPLHF
CDR3 length: 18; clone size: .; V gene: TRBV12-5; J gene: TRBJ2-3; D gene: TRBD2; CDR3 DNA: TGTGCTAGTGGTTTGCCGGGACTAGCGGGGGTTCTCATGGATACGCAGTATTTT; CDR3 protein: CASGLPGLAGVLMDTQYF
CDR3 length: 14; clone size: .; V gene: TRBV7-9; J gene: TRBJ1-2; D gene: TRBD1; CDR3 DNA: TGTGCCAGCAGTCCCCACCGGGACAGCTATGGCTACACCTTC; CDR3 protein: CASSPHRDSYGYTF
CDR3 length: 14; clone size: few; V gene: TRBV29-1; J gene: TRBJ2-2; D gene: .; CDR3 DNA: TGCAGCGTTCACACCGTGTTGAACACCGGGGAGCTGTTTTTT; CDR3 protein: CSVHTVLNTGELFF
CDR3 length: 15; clone size: .; V gene: TRBV9; J gene: TRBJ2-3; D gene: .; CDR3 DNA: TGTGCCAGCAGCGTATCCCGGGCATCTGGAGATACGCAGTATTTT; CDR3 protein: CASSVSRASGDTQYF
CDR3 length: 15; clone size: .; V gene: TRBV19; J gene: TRBJ1-5; D gene: .; CDR3 DNA: TGTGCCAGTACCCTCGGCGGGAGGAGAGGGCAGCCCCAGCATTTT; CDR3 protein: CASTLGGRRGQPQHF
CDR3 length: 15; clone size: once; V gene: TRBV11-3; J gene: TRBJ1-1; D gene: TRBD1; CDR3 DNA: TGTGCCAGCAGCCCTAGTCCAGGGGGAGTAACTGAAGCTTTCTTT; CDR3 protein: CASSPSPGGVTEAFF
CDR3 length: 16; clone size: once; V gene: TRBV11-2; J gene: TRBJ2-5; D gene: TRBD2; CDR3 DNA: TGTGCCAGCAGCCCACGCCCGGGACTAGCGGAAGAGACCCAGTACTTC; CDR3 protein: CASSPRPGLAEETQYF
CDR3 length: 13; clone size: .; V gene: TRBV6-5; J gene: TRBJ1-1; D gene: .; CDR3 DNA: TGTGCCAGCAGTCTGACGGGCCACACTGAAGCTTTCTTT; CDR3 protein: CASSLTGHTEAFF
CDR3 length: 13; clone size: .; V gene: TRBV5-1; J gene: TRBJ1-2; D gene: .; CDR3 DNA: TGCGCCAGCAGCTTGGACTCAAACTATGGCTACACCTTC; CDR3 protein: CASSLDSNYGYTF
CDR3 length: 14; clone size: .; V gene: TRBV11-2; J gene: TRBJ2-7; D gene: .; CDR3 DNA: TGTGCCAGCAGCCCCCGAGGGGGGACAGTCGAGCAGTACTTC; CDR3 protein: CASSPRGGTVEQYF
CDR3 length: 17; clone size: .; V gene: TRBV4-3; J gene: TRBJ1-2; D gene: .; CDR3 DNA: TGCGCCAGCAGCCAAGAGACCCGAGGGGTCTTCAACTATGGCTACACCTTC; CDR3 protein: CASSQETRGVFNYGYTF